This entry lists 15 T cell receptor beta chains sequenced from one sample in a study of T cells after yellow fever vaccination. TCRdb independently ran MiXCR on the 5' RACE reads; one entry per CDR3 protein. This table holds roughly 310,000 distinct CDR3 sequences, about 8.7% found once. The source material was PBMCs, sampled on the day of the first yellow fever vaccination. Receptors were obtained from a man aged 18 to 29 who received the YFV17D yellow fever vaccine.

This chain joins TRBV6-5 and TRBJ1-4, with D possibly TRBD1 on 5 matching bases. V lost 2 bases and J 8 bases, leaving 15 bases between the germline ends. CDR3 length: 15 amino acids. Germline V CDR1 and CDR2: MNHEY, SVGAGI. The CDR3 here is CASSYTSGSGEKLFF. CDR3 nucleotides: TGTGCCAGCAGTTACACGTCAGGGAGTGGCGAAAAACTGTTTTTT.

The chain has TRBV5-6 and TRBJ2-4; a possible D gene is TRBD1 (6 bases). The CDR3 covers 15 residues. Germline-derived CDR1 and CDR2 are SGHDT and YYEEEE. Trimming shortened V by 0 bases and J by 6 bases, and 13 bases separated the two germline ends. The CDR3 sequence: CASSLALAGANIQYF. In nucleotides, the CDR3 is TGTGCCAGCAGCTTGGCCCTGGCAGGGGCAAACATTCAGTACTTC.

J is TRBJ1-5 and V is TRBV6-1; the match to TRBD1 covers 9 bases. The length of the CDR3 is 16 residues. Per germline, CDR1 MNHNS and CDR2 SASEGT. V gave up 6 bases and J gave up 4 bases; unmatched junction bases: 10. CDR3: CASRKHRDRANQPQHF. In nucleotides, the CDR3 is TGTGCCAGCAGGAAACACCGGGACAGGGCTAATCAGCCCCAGCATTTT.

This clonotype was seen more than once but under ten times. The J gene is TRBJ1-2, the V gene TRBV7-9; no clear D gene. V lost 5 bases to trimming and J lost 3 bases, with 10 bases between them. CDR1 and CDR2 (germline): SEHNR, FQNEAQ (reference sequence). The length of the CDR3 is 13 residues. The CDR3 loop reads CASSLGKDYGYTF. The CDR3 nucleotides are TGTGCCAGCAGCCTGGGGAAGGACTATGGCTACACCTTC. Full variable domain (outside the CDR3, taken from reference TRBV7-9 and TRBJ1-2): DTGVSQNPRHKITKRGQNVTFRCDPISEHNRLYWYRQTLGQGPEFLTYFQNEAQLEKSRLLSDRFSAERPKGSFSTLEIQRTEQGDSAMYLCASSLGKDYGYTFGSGTRLTVV.

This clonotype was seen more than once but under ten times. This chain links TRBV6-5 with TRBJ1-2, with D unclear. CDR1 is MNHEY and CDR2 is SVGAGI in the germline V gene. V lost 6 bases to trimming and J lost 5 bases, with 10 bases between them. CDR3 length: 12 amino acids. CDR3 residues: CASRLDGYGYTF. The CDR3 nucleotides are TGTGCCAGCAGATTGGACGGATATGGCTACACCTTC.

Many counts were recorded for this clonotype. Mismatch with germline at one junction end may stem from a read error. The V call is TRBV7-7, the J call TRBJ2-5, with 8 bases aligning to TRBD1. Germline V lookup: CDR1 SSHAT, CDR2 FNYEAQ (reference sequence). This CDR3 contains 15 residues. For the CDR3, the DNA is TGTGCTAGCAGCTTAGTGGGGACAGGTCAAGAGACCCAGTACTTC. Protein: CASSLVGTGQETQYF.

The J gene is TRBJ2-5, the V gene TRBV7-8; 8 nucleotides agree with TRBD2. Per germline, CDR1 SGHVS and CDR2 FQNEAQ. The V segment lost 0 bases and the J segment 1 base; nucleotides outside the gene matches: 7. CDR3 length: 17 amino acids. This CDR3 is CASSLASSGGPQETQYF. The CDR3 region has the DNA TGTGCCAGCAGCTTAGCGTCCAGCGGGGGCCCCCAAGAGACCCAGTACTTC.

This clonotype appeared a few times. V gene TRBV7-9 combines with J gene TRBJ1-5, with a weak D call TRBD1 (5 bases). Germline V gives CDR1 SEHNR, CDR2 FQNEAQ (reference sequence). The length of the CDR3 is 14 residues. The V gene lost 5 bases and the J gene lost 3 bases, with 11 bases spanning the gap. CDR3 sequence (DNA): TGTGCCAGCAGCCGTGACAGAACCAATCAGCCCCAGCATTTT. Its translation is CASSRDRTNQPQHF.

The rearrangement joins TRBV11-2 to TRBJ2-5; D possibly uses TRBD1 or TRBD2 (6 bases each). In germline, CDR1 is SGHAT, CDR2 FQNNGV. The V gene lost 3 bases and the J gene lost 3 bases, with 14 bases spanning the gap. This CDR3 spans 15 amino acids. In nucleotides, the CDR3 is TGTGCCAGCAGCTTTACAGGGAGGTTGAAAGAGACCCAGTACTTC. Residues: CASSFTGRLKETQYF.

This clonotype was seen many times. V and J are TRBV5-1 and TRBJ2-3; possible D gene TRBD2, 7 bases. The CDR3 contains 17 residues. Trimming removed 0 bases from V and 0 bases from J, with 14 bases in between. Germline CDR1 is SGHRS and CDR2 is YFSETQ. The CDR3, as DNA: TGCGCCAGCAGCTTGGTGGCGGGGGCCTTTAGCACAGATACGCAGTATTTT. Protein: CASSLVAGAFSTDTQYF.

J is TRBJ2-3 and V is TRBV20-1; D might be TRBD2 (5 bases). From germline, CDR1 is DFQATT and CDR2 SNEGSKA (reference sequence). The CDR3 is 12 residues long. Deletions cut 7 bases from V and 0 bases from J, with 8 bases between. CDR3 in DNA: TGCAGTGAGCGGAAAAGCACAGATACGCAGTATTTT. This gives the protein CSERKSTDTQYF.

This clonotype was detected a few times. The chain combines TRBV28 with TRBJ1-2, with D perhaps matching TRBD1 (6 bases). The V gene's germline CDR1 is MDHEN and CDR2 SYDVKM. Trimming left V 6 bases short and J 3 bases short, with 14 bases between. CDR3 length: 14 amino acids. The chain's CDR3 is CASSRRGADYGYTF. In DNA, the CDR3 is TGTGCCAGCAGCCGGAGGGGGGCCGACTATGGCTACACCTTC.

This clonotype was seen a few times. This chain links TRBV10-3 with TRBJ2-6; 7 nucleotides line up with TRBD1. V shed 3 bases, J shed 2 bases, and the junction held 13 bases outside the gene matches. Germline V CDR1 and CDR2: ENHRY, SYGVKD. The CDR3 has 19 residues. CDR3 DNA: TGTGCCATCAGTGACGCCGCCGGATTTGGGACAGCTGGGGCCAACGTCCTGACTTTC. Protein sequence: CAISDAAGFGTAGANVLTF.

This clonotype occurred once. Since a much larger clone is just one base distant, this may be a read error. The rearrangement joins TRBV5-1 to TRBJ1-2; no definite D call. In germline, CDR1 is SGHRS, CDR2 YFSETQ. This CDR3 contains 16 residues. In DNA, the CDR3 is TGCGCCAGCAGCTTGGGGGAGAGCGAGGCCAACTTTGGCTACACCTTC. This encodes CASSLGESEANFGYTF. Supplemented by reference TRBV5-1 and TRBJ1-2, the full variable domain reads KAGVTQTPRYLIKTRGQQVTLSCSPISGHRSVSWYQQTPGQGLQFLFEYFSETQRNKGNFPGRFSGRQFSNSRSEMNVSTLELGDSALYLCASSLGESEANFGYTFGSGTRLTVV.

CDR3: CASTAGRGNTIYF. CDR3 in DNA: TGTGCCAGCACCGCGGGGCGTGGAAACACCATATATTTT. This chain links TRBV27 with TRBJ1-3; possible D gene TRBD1, 5 bases. The V end lost 7 bases, the J end lost 3 bases, and 10 bases lay between the germline ends. CDR1 is MNHEY and CDR2 is SMNVEV in the germline V gene (reference sequence). The CDR3 runs to 13 residues.